Below, 22 T cell receptor beta chains from the same sample are listed, as sequenced in a study of post-analysis software for immune sequencing data. Study outcomes and limitations: Comparison of patients with controls showed five TRBV segments more frequent in patients, TRBV5-6, TRBV5-1 and TRBV20-1 among them.

Unique molecular identifiers were present in the TCR beta cDNA libraries. MiXCR, applied by TCRdb to the PCR reads, yields one record per CDR3 protein. This sample has some 370,000 distinct CDR3 sequences, with around 33% found just once. The antigens these receptors bind are not known. The sample consisted of blood. These receptors all stem from a girl under 18 with multiple sclerosis.

Note on this clonotype: Its ends do not fully match the called genes, so a read error is possible. The V call is TRBV7-7, the J call TRBJ2-1, with D tentatively TRBD1 (5 bases). Germline assignment: CDR1 SSHAT and CDR2 FNYEAQ (reference sequence). This CDR3 is built from 15 residues. CDR3 nucleotides: TGTGCTAGCAGCCTGGACACCGGGTCCTACAATGAGCAGTTCTTC. This encodes CASSLDTGSYNEQFF.

This clonotype came up a few times. The chain combines TRBV4-1 with TRBJ1-1; weak D call: TRBD1 (5 bases). CDR1 is MGHRA, CDR2 YSYEKL, per germline. The CDR3 is 14 residues long. Trimming stripped 4 bases from V and 0 bases from J, with 9 bases between. The CDR3 protein is CASSLGHLNTEAFF. In DNA form, the CDR3 reads TGCGCCAGCAGCCTCGGACACTTGAACACTGAAGCTTTCTTT.

This clonotype was observed once. The chain links TRBV9 to TRBJ2-1; maybe TRBD2 (5 bases). Germline CDR1 is SGDLS and CDR2 is YYNGEE. The CDR3 consists of 13 residues. Trimming left V 2 bases short and J 8 bases short, with 11 bases between. The CDR3, as DNA: TGTGCCAGCAGCGTTATGCAGGAGGATGAGCAGTTCTTC. This encodes CASSVMQEDEQFF. Together with reference TRBV9 and TRBJ2-1, the CDR3 gives the full variable domain: DSGVTQTPKHLITATGQRVTLRCSPRSGDLSVYWYQQSLDQGLQFLIQYYNGEERAKGNILERFSAQQFPDLHSELNLSSLELGDSALYFCASSVMQEDEQFFGPGTRLTVL.

The sample holds a few counts of this clonotype. The V gene is TRBV6-5, the J gene TRBJ2-1; 8 bases match TRBD2. With V trimmed by 7 bases and J by 7 bases, 9 bases remained unmatched. The CDR3 is made up of 14 amino acids. Germline-derived CDR1 and CDR2 are MNHEY and SVGAGI. CDR3 region: CASTDPGTSNEQFF. The CDR3 DNA is TGTGCCAGCACCGACCCGGGGACTAGTAATGAGCAGTTCTTC.

This clonotype was counted only a few times. The chain's CDR3 is CASSSHPISGETQYF. The CDR3 DNA reads TGTGCCAGCAGTTCCCACCCCATTAGCGGGGAGACCCAGTACTTC. The chain employs TRBV27 and TRBJ2-5; 7 bases map to TRBD2. With V trimmed by 4 bases and J by 5 bases, 10 bases remained unmatched. Germline V gene sequence: CDR1 MNHEY, CDR2 SMNVEV (reference sequence). CDR3 size: 15 residues.

This clonotype has more than one count but fewer than ten. The chain carries TRBV29-1 and TRBJ2-3, with 8 bases lining up with TRBD1. Germline assignment: CDR1 SQVTM and CDR2 ANQGSEA. The CDR3 consists of 14 residues. V was pared by 6 bases and J by 2 bases, with 7 bases of the junction left unmatched. CDR3 residues: CSVATGATTDTQYF. The DNA of the CDR3 is TGCAGCGTCGCGACAGGGGCTACCACAGATACGCAGTATTTT.

The chain carries TRBV28 and TRBJ2-1, with a weak D call TRBD2 (5 bases). Trimming left V 6 bases short and J 8 bases short, with 20 bases between. Germline CDR1 and CDR2: MDHEN and SYDVKM. The CDR3 contains 15 residues. CDR3 loop: CASRLTGNLPHEQFF. CDR3 sequence (DNA): TGTGCCAGCAGACTTACCGGGAACCTCCCCCATGAGCAGTTCTTC.

The CDR3 DNA reads TGTGCCAGCAGCGATCAGGCCGGAAACGAGCAGTACTTC. Its translation is CASSDQAGNEQYF. V is TRBV3-1 and J is TRBJ2-7; D ambiguous. Trimming took 5 bases from V and 5 from J, leaving 13 bases between them. There are 13 residues in the CDR3. Germline assignment: CDR1 LGHDT and CDR2 YNNKEL (reference sequence).

The rearrangement links TRBV20-1 to TRBJ2-7; D is unresolved. Germline loops: CDR1 DFQATT, CDR2 SNEGSKA (reference sequence). V shed 6 bases and J shed 2 bases, with 17 bases lying between them. The CDR3 is 14 amino acids. As DNA, the CDR3 is TGCAGTGCGTCCCCGGTGGGGATGGCCTACGAGCAGTACTTC. As protein: CSASPVGMAYEQYF.

The rearrangement links TRBV7-2 to TRBJ2-7; D unclear. V lost 4 bases, J lost 0 bases, and 10 bases lay in between. The CDR3 runs 14 residues. Germline V gene sequence: CDR1 SGHTA, CDR2 FQGNSA. In nucleotides, the CDR3 is TGTGCCAGCAGCTCCGACTCTAGCTCCTACGAGCAGTACTTC. Its protein is CASSSDSSSYEQYF. The variable domain in full, with the rest retrieved from reference TRBV7-2 and TRBJ2-7, is GAGVSQSPSNKVTEKGKDVELRCDPISGHTALYWYRQSLGQGLEFLIYFQGNSAPDKSGLPSDRFSAERTGGSVSTLTIQRTQQEDSAVYLCASSSDSSSYEQYFGPGTRLTVT.

The chain combines TRBV7-6 with TRBJ1-5, with D possibly TRBD1 on 6 matching bases. The length of the CDR3 is 15 residues. Looked up from germline, CDR1 is SGHVS and CDR2 is FNYEAQ. V was pared by 1 base and J by 5 bases, with 12 bases between. The CDR3 DNA reads TGTGCCAGCAGCTTAGGTACAGGGCGGGATCAGCCCCAGCATTTT. This encodes CASSLGTGRDQPQHF.

This clonotype was seen a few times. CDR3 sequence: CASSPTPWDRVNGYTF. In DNA form, the CDR3 reads TGTGCCAGCAGCCCAACCCCGTGGGACAGGGTAAATGGCTACACCTTC. This chain connects TRBV7-2 to TRBJ1-2, with 9 nucleotides matching TRBD1. The germline gives CDR1 SGHTA, CDR2 FQGNSA. V dropped 5 bases and J dropped 6; count of bases not matched to a gene: 13. This CDR3 has 16 amino acids.

The gene calls are TRBV3-1 and TRBJ1-2, with TRBD1 as a possible D gene (5 bases). Trimming removed 4 bases at V and 0 bases at J, with 12 bases between. CDR3 length: 15 residues. Germline assignment: CDR1 LGHDT and CDR2 YNNKEL (reference sequence). CDR3: CASSLRGTSNYGYTF. In DNA form, the CDR3 reads TGTGCCAGCAGCCTAAGAGGGACTTCTAACTATGGCTACACCTTC.

This clonotype was picked up a small number of times. V and J are TRBV7-8 and TRBJ2-7; TRBD1 matches at 9 bases. After removal of 5 bases from V and 3 bases from J, the junction contained 8 bases not matched to a gene. Germline CDR1 and CDR2: SGHVS and FQNEAQ. There are 15 residues in the CDR3. CDR3 amino acids: CASSPRRDRVYEQYF. For the CDR3, the DNA is TGTGCCAGCAGCCCTCGTCGGGACAGGGTCTACGAGCAGTACTTC.

The gene calls are TRBV20-1 and TRBJ2-4, with D maybe TRBD1 (5 bases). V was pared by 0 bases and J by 13 bases, with 25 bases between. There are 16 residues in the CDR3. Germline V gives CDR1 DFQATT, CDR2 SNEGSKA (reference sequence). This CDR3 reads CSARDFMAGSTEEQYF. CDR3 bases: TGCAGTGCTAGAGATTTTATGGCAGGGTCAACTGAGGAGCAGTACTTC.

The V and J genes are TRBV7-9 and TRBJ2-3, with D perhaps matching TRBD2 (7 bases). CDR1 and CDR2 from the germline V gene are SEHNR and FQNEAQ (reference sequence). V shed 3 bases and J shed 2 bases, with 18 bases lying between them. The CDR3 is 17 residues long. The CDR3 here is CASSFLEGGIHTDTQYF. CDR3 DNA sequence: TGTGCCAGCAGCTTTTTGGAGGGGGGGATCCACACAGATACGCAGTATTTT.

The rearrangement joins TRBV20-1 to TRBJ1-5; a weak D match, TRBD1 (6 bases). CDR1 DFQATT and CDR2 SNEGSKA come from the germline V gene (reference sequence). The CDR3 extends over 16 amino acids. Trimming cost V 3 bases and J 4 bases, with 19 bases left between them. The CDR3 loop reads CSASMFGGQGNQPQHF. CDR3 DNA: TGCAGTGCTAGTATGTTCGGGGGGCAAGGGAATCAGCCCCAGCATTTT.

The V call is TRBV7-2, the J call TRBJ1-2, with D uncertain. The CDR3 runs 15 residues. Germline V lookup: CDR1 SGHTA, CDR2 FQGNSA. V was clipped by 5 bases and J by 3 bases, with 16 bases between them. The CDR3 DNA sequence: TGTGCCAGCAGCGCCACAGCCGAACTCCACTATGGCTACACCTTC. Translating gives CASSATAELHYGYTF.

V gene TRBV20-1 combines with J gene TRBJ1-2, with D perhaps TRBD1 (6 bases). Trimming shortened V by 5 bases and J by 5 bases, and 18 bases separated the two germline ends. The V gene's germline CDR1 is DFQATT and CDR2 SNEGSKA (reference sequence). This CDR3 region has 14 residues. CDR3 amino acids: CSAGGTPMSYGYTF. CDR3 DNA sequence: TGCAGTGCTGGTGGGACACCCATGTCGTATGGCTACACCTTC.

This clonotype occurred a few times. J is TRBJ2-1 and V is TRBV7-9, with a tentative D call TRBD2 (6 bases). V was shortened by 1 base and J by 7 bases, with 23 bases between the two germline ends. The CDR3 spans 18 residues. Germline V CDR1 and CDR2: SEHNR, FQNEAQ (reference sequence). This CDR3 is CASSLVRGGTWSKNEQFF. Here the CDR3 DNA reads TGTGCCAGCAGCTTAGTAAGAGGCGGGACGTGGTCCAAAAATGAGCAGTTCTTC. Full variable domain (outside the CDR3, taken from reference TRBV7-9 and TRBJ2-1): DTGVSQNPRHKITKRGQNVTFRCDPISEHNRLYWYRQTLGQGPEFLTYFQNEAQLEKSRLLSDRFSAERPKGSFSTLEIQRTEQGDSAMYLCASSLVRGGTWSKNEQFFGPGTRLTVL.

A few counts support this clonotype. The gene calls are TRBV20-1 and TRBJ1-6; D may be TRBD1 (6 bases). V lost 0 bases, J lost 12 bases, and 18 bases lay in between. CDR3 length equals 15 residues. Germline CDR1 and CDR2: DFQATT and SNEGSKA (reference sequence). CDR3: CSAREGGAMRGPLHF. CDR3 DNA sequence: TGCAGTGCTAGAGAGGGGGGGGCGATGCGAGGACCCCTCCACTTT.

This clonotype was seen only a few times. This rearrangement joins TRBV20-1 to TRBJ1-6; 7 bases are a match to TRBD1. The ends lost 2 bases at V and 14 bases at J; junction bases unmatched: 12. Germline assignment: CDR1 DFQATT and CDR2 SNEGSKA (reference sequence). The CDR3 covers 14 residues. The CDR3 protein is CSARRAGGDMALHF. CDR3 in DNA: TGCAGTGCTAGAAGGGCAGGGGGAGATATGGCCCTCCACTTT.